The present T cell receptor (beta chain) was sequenced within a study of tumor and adjacent non-tumor tissue in lung cancer. On the study more broadly: Some 4.1 million productive TCRbeta reads were obtained per sample on average.

No cell sorting was done before RNA was extracted from the tissue. Distant lung tissue was collected more than 3 cm away from the tumor edge. V trimming: 6 bases; J trimming: 4 bases; junction bases outside the gene matches: 6. CDR3 size: 15 residues. Notes on the study in general: Significantly higher TCR diversity was found in tumor than normal lung.

Three rounds of nested PCR, following a modified ARM-PCR protocol, produced the TCRbeta library. TCRdb passed the multiplex PCR reads through MiXCR, listing each CDR3 protein once. Here the sample spans 98,000 or so distinct CDR3 sequences, 80% being singletons. This clonotype came up many times. Its antigen remains unknown. The sample taken for sequencing was distant non-tumor lung tissue. The V and J genes are TRBV12-3 or TRBV12-4 and TRBJ2-1, with 10 bases matching TRBD2. The sequence came from a man between 60 and 70 years old with small cell lung cancer. The CDR3 protein is CASSTTSGFYNEQFF. CDR3 coding DNA: TGTGCCAGCAGCACGACTAGCGGGTTTTACAATGAGCAGTTCTTC.